One sample yielded the 10 T cell receptor beta chains listed below, sequenced in a study of T-cell memory formation after mild COVID-19. One entry per CDR3 protein, called by TCRdb with MiXCR from the 5' RACE reads. In the table there are 300,000 to 350,000 distinct CDR3 sequences, around an eighth of which are singletons. Specimen: PBMCs or a T cell subset sorted from them (not recorded which). The source is a man between 18 and 35 years old who had mild COVID-19 (a few samples of this study predate the infection). Cell type and time point are not known.

This clonotype appeared a single time. This chain connects TRBV2 to TRBJ1-5, with D uncertain. The ends were cut back, 7 bases at V and 0 bases at J, with 13 bases in the middle. Germline CDR1 SNHLY, CDR2 FYNNEI. The CDR3 has 15 residues. DNA of the CDR3: TGTGCCAGCAATAGTCAAAGATATAGCAATCAGCCCCAGCATTTT. It translates to CASNSQRYSNQPQHF.

A few counts support this clonotype. J is TRBJ1-1 and V is TRBV12-3 or TRBV12-4, with D tentatively TRBD1 (6 bases). The CDR3 spans 13 residues. V lost 5 bases and J lost 6, with 13 bases in between. Here the CDR3 DNA reads TGTGCCAGCAGTCGGACAGCTGGGGCTGAAGCTTTCTTT. It yields the protein CASSRTAGAEAFF.

This clonotype showed up just a few times. The CDR3 loop reads CAVSGGADEQFF. CDR3 sequence (DNA): TGTGCCGTTAGCGGGGGGGCCGATGAGCAGTTCTTC. V is TRBV10-3 and J is TRBJ2-1; 11 nucleotides agree with TRBD2. In germline, CDR1 is ENHRY, CDR2 SYGVKD. J gave up 8 bases and V 11 bases, and 5 bases lay outside the gene matches. The CDR3 sequence is 12 residues long.

The gene calls are TRBV3-1 and TRBJ2-7, with 8 positions matching TRBD1. The J segment lost 3 bases and the V segment lost 5 bases, leaving 6 bases of the junction unmatched. The CDR3 consists of 14 residues. The germline CDR1 and CDR2 sequences are LGHDT and YNNKEL (reference sequence). The CDR3 protein is CASSAGQGFYEQYV. The DNA of the CDR3 is TGTGCCAGCAGCGCCGGACAGGGCTTCTACGAGCAGTACGTC.

The chain links TRBV7-2 to TRBJ2-7, with TRBD1 identical over 8 bases. This CDR3 is 16 amino acids long. V was pared by 0 bases and J by 3 bases, with 7 bases of the junction left unmatched. Germline V gene sequence: CDR1 SGHTA, CDR2 FQGNSA. CDR3 sequence: CASSLASGTGSYEQYF. Written as DNA, the CDR3 is TGTGCCAGCAGCTTAGCGTCGGGGACAGGCAGCTACGAGCAGTACTTC. Filled out from reference TRBV7-2 and TRBJ2-7, the complete variable domain reads GAGVSQSPSNKVTEKGKDVELRCDPISGHTALYWYRQSLGQGLEFLIYFQGNSAPDKSGLPSDRFSAERTGGSVSTLTIQRTQQEDSAVYLCASSLASGTGSYEQYFGPGTRLTVT.

This clonotype was detected only a few times. The J gene is TRBJ1-1, the V gene TRBV6-2 or TRBV6-3, with D possibly matching TRBD1 (5 bases). V lost 2 bases, J lost 6 bases, and 19 bases lay in between. Germline lookup yields CDR1 MNHEY and CDR2 SVGEGT. CDR3 size: 16 residues. The CDR3 protein is CASSYRVGDVPPEAFF. The CDR3 DNA reads as TGTGCCAGCAGTTACCGGGTGGGGGATGTCCCCCCTGAAGCTTTCTTT.

This clonotype showed up just a few times. V and J are TRBV4-3 and TRBJ1-5; D unclear. The length of the CDR3 is 16 residues. Germline CDR1 is LGHNA and CDR2 is YSLEER. V lost 0 bases, J lost 0 bases, and 9 bases lay in between. The CDR3 reads CASSQDFSYSNQPQHF. CDR3 coding DNA: TGCGCCAGCAGCCAAGATTTTAGTTATAGCAATCAGCCCCAGCATTTT.

This clonotype was detected a few times. The chain employs TRBV28 and TRBJ2-3; TRBD2 aligns across 8 bases. This CDR3 comprises 16 residues. CDR1 and CDR2 from the germline V gene are MDHEN and SYDVKM. Germline trimming cut 5 bases from V and 6 bases from J; bases unmatched to any gene: 13. The chain's CDR3 is CASSAFAGGTQDTQYF. The CDR3 DNA is TGTGCCAGCAGTGCATTTGCGGGGGGTACACAGGATACGCAGTATTTT.

The sample holds many counts of this clonotype. The chain recombines TRBV11-1 with TRBJ2-7; possible D gene TRBD1, 6 bases. The V and J ends lost 3 bases and 4 bases respectively, with 13 bases between them. CDR1 and CDR2 (germline): SGHAT, FQDESV (reference sequence). The CDR3 is 14 residues long. The CDR3 nucleotides read TGTGCCAGCAGCTTGAACCGGGACACTTACGAGCAGTACGTC. This translates into CASSLNRDTYEQYV.

This clonotype was recorded many times. The gene calls are TRBV4-2 and TRBJ2-2, with D perhaps matching TRBD2 (5 bases). From germline, CDR1 is LGHNA and CDR2 YNFKEQ. V lost 1 base, J lost 4 bases, and 10 bases lay in between. The CDR3 contains 15 residues. The CDR3 nucleotides read TGTGCCAGCAGCCAAGGGGCTAGCCCCACCGGGGAGCTGTTTTTT. Protein: CASSQGASPTGELFF.